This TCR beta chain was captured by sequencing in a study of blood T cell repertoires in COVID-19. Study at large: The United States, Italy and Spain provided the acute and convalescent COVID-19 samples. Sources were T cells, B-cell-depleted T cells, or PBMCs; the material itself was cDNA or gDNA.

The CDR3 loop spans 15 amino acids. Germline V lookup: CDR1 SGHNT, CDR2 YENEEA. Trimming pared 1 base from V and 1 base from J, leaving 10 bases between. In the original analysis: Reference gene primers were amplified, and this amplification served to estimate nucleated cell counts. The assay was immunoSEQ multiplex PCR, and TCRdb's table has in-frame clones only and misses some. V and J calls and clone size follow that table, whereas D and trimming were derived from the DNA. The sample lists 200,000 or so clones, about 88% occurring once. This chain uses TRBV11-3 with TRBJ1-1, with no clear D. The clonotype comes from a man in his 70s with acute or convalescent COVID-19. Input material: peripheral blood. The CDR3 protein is CASSLGQAGNTEAFF. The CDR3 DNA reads TGTGCCAGCAGCTTAGGTCAGGCAGGGAACACTGAAGCTTTCTTT.